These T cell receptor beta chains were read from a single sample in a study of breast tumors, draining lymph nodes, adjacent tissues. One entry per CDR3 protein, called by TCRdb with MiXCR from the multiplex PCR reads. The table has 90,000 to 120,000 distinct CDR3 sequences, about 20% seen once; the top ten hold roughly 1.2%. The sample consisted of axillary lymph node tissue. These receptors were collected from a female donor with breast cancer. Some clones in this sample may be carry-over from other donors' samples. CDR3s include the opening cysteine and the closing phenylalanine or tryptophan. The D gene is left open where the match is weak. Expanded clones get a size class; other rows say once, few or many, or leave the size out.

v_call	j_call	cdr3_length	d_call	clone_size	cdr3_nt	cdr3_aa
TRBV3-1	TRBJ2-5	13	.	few	TGTGCCAGCAGCCACCGGTACCAAGAGACCCAGTACTTC	CASSHRYQETQYF
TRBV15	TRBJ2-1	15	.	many	TGTGCCACCAGCAGAGATCGAGTTGGTTACAATGAGCAGTTCTTC	CATSRDRVGYNEQFF
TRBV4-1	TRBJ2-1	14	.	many	TGCGCCAGCAGCCAACTCCCTGGGGACAATGAGCAGTTCTTC	CASSQLPGDNEQFF
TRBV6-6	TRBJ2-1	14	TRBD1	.	TGTGCCAGCAGTATAGGGGGCCCCTACAATGAGCAGTTCTTC	CASSIGGPYNEQFF
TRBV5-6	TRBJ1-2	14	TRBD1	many	TGTGCCAGCAGCTTCGGGACAGGGGCGTATGGCTACACCTTC	CASSFGTGAYGYTF
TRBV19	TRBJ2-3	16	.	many	TGTGCCAGTAGTATGGCCCCGGGACAACTTTTTGATACGCAGTATTTT	CASSMAPGQLFDTQYF
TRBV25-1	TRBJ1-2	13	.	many	TGTGCCAGCAGTGGGTCAGGTCCCTATGGCTACACCTTC	CASSGSGPYGYTF
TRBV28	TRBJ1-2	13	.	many	TGTGCCAGCAGCTGGACAGCTAACTATGGCTACACCTTC	CASSWTANYGYTF
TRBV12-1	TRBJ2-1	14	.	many	TGTGCCAGCAGCTTTCAGGCGGGAGGGGATGAGCAGTTCTTC	CASSFQAGGDEQFF
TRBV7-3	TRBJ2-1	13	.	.	TGTGCCAGCAGCTTTTCAGGATTTGATGAGCAGTTCTTC	CASSFSGFDEQFF
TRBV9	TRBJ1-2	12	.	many	TGTGCCAGCAGCCGGGGCACCTATGGCTACACCTTC	CASSRGTYGYTF
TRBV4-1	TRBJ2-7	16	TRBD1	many	TGCGCCAGCAGCCAAGATACACGGACAGGGGGCTACGAGCAGTACTTC	CASSQDTRTGGYEQYF
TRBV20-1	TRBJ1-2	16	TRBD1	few	TGCAGTGCTAGTCGGGGACAGGGCGCCGCTGTCTATGGCTACACCTTC	CSASRGQGAAVYGYTF
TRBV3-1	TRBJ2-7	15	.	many	TGTGCCAGCAGGGTGGGGGGGGGCGGAACCTACGAGCAGTACTTC	CASRVGGGGTYEQYF